Listed below are T cell receptor beta chains from one sample, sequenced in a study of T cells in Graves' hyperthyroidism and ophthalmopathy. TCRdb reanalysed the multiplex PCR reads using MiXCR and keeps one entry per CDR3 protein. The sample yields under 650,000 distinct CDR3 sequences, 15% to 20% seen once. Material: blood. The source is a woman aged 25 to 45 with Graves' hyperthyroidism. CDR3s include the opening cysteine and the closing phenylalanine or tryptophan. Each record gives: V gene, clone size, J gene, D gene, CDR3 protein, CDR3 DNA. A D gene is named only where the DNA matches it firmly. The size of a clone is reported for some rows only, either as once, few or many, or as a class for expanded clones.

TRBV10-2	few	TRBJ1-4	NA	CASRPTATEEKLFF	TGCGCCAGCAGACCGACAGCGACGGAGGAAAAACTGTTTTTT
TRBV28	many	TRBJ2-4	NA	CASSFPVESIQYF	TGTGCCAGCAGTTTCCCAGTTGAGTCCATTCAGTACTTC
TRBV6-1	NA	TRBJ2-7	NA	CASRVSPGHEQYF	TGTGCCAGCAGGGTCTCCCCAGGACACGAGCAGTACTTC
TRBV11-2	few	TRBJ1-2	NA	CASSPGLRYGYTF	TGTGCCAGCAGCCCCGGACTCCGCTATGGCTACACCTTC
TRBV7-9	few	TRBJ1-2	NA	CASSLLEQGSYYGYTF	TGTGCCAGCAGCTTGCTGGAACAGGGCTCCTACTATGGCTACACCTTC
TRBV5-1	few	TRBJ2-3	NA	CASSLAGRDTQYF	TGCGCCAGCAGCTTGGCCGGGCGAGATACGCAGTATTTT
TRBV28	many	TRBJ2-7	NA	CASRQTYAGSYEQYF	TGTGCCAGCAGACAGACATACGCGGGATCTTACGAGCAGTACTTC
TRBV9	NA	TRBJ2-1	TRBD1	CASSVSEGQASDEQFF	TGTGCCAGCAGCGTATCGGAAGGACAGGCGTCGGATGAGCAGTTCTTC
TRBV5-6	few	TRBJ2-3	TRBD1	CASSLGTGADTQYF	TGTGCCAGCAGCCTAGGGACAGGGGCAGATACGCAGTATTTT
TRBV20-1	NA	TRBJ1-4	NA	CSAEYRDGNEKLFF	TGCAGTGCTGAATACCGGGACGGAAATGAAAAACTGTTTTTT
TRBV28	many	TRBJ2-7	TRBD2	CASSGLAGGRYYEQYF	TGTGCCAGCAGTGGACTAGCGGGAGGGAGATACTACGAGCAGTACTTC
TRBV11-2	many	TRBJ2-5	NA	CASSSALTGTKATQYF	TGTGCCAGCAGCTCCGCATTAACAGGGACCAAGGCGACCCAGTACTTC
TRBV28	many	TRBJ1-5	NA	CASDLGGSQPQHF	TGTGCCAGCGATTTGGGGGGTAGTCAGCCCCAGCATTTT
TRBV28	few	TRBJ2-1	TRBD2	CASGLFDTAGGFLFGNEQFF	TGTGCCAGCGGTTTATTTGATACAGCGGGAGGTTTTCTTTTTGGCAATGAGCAGTTCTTC